These 27 T cell receptor beta chains originate from one sample sequenced in a study of shared clonotypes between healthy human individuals. Sequencing was performed with immunoSEQ multiplex PCR; in TCRdb, only in-frame clones are kept and a portion is missing. Altogether approximately 2,200,000 clones are present, just over 90% being singletons, with the ten largest covering 1.5% to 2%. Positive CCR7 selection of CD45RO-negative cells yielded the naive CD8 cells, and terminally differentiated effector memory CD45RA+ cells were excluded. The sample taken for sequencing was naive CD8+ T cells from PBMCs. These receptors came from a young man in good health. Some clones in this sample may be carry-over from other donors' samples.

The V call is TRBV21-1, the J call TRBJ2-7; the D call in the table, TRBD2, was not verified against the DNA. TRBV21-1 is tagged as a pseudogene. The CDR3 runs to 16 residues. CDR3 loop: CASSKRPRGSSYEQYF. In DNA form, the CDR3 reads TGTGCCAGCAGCAAACGCCCCCGCGGGAGCTCCTACGAGCAGTACTTC.

The sample holds one count of this clone. The V gene is TRBV25-1, the J gene TRBJ2-5, with D maybe TRBD2 (6 bases). Looked up from germline, CDR1 is MGHDK and CDR2 is SYGVNS. The CDR3 covers 15 residues. V lost 1 base, J lost 7 bases, and 16 bases lay in between. CDR3 protein: CASSELGPREWTQYF. For the CDR3, the DNA is TGTGCCAGCAGTGAATTAGGGCCCCGGGAGTGGACCCAGTACTTC.

The V gene is TRBV5-1, the J gene TRBJ2-3, with TRBD2 matching 7 bases. CDR1 SGHRS and CDR2 YFSETQ come from the germline V gene. Trimming removed 4 bases from V and 3 bases from J; junction bases left unmatched: 14. CDR3 length: 17 amino acids. The CDR3 here is CASSPRIGGRGTDTQYF. The CDR3 coding sequence is TGCGCCAGCAGCCCCCGGATAGGCGGGAGAGGGACAGATACGCAGTATTTT. The complete variable domain, with remaining parts taken from reference TRBV5-1 and TRBJ2-3, reads KAGVTQTPRYLIKTRGQQVTLSCSPISGHRSVSWYQQTPGQGLQFLFEYFSETQRNKGNFPGRFSGRQFSNSRSEMNVSTLELGDSALYLCASSPRIGGRGTDTQYFGPGTRLTVL.

The V gene is TRBV27, the J gene TRBJ2-5; tentative D call: TRBD1 (6 bases). Germline-derived CDR1 and CDR2 are MNHEY and SMNVEV (reference sequence). The V gene lost 7 bases and the J gene lost 2 bases, with 17 bases spanning the gap. The CDR3 sequence is 15 residues long. The CDR3 loop reads CASNLQGHPQETQYF. The CDR3, as DNA: TGTGCCAGCAACCTACAGGGACACCCACAAGAGACCCAGTACTTC.

Points on this clone: Distinct nucleotide sequences in the sample also encode this CDR3. V gene TRBV29-1 combines with J gene TRBJ2-7; D possibly matches TRBD1 or TRBD2 (5 bases each). The germline V gene has CDR1 SQVTM and CDR2 ANQGSEA. V was pared by 3 bases and J by 5 bases, with 8 bases between. This CDR3 has 11 amino acids. The CDR3 DNA reads as TGCAGCGTTGATGGGGGAAACGAGCAGTACTTC. Amino acids: CSVDGGNEQYF.

This clone occurred once. This chain uses TRBV9 with TRBJ2-1, with 10 bases identical to TRBD2. V trimming: 1 base; J trimming: 7 bases; junction bases outside the gene matches: 11. The CDR3 sequence is 17 residues long. CDR1 and CDR2 from the germline V gene are SGDLS and YYNGEE. CDR3 protein: CASSVRAGASGSNEQFF. The CDR3 DNA reads as TGTGCCAGCAGCGTAAGGGCTGGGGCTAGCGGGAGTAATGAGCAGTTCTTC.

J is TRBJ2-7 and V is TRBV15; unclear D gene. Trimming shortened V by 6 bases and J by 2 bases, and 14 bases separated the two germline ends. Germline V gene sequence: CDR1 LNHNV, CDR2 YYDKDF (reference sequence). The length of the CDR3 is 14 residues. CDR3 protein: CATRELGDAYEQYF. DNA for the CDR3: TGTGCCACCAGGGAACTTGGAGACGCCTACGAGCAGTACTTC.

The CDR3, as DNA: TGCGCCAGCAGCTACGGGACAGGGAACGAGCAGTACTTC. It encodes CASSYGTGNEQYF. V and J are TRBV5-1 and TRBJ2-7; 9 bases line up with TRBD1. V lost 3 bases, J lost 5 bases, and 3 bases stayed unmatched. The CDR3 loop spans 13 amino acids. Germline CDR1 reads SGHRS; CDR2 reads YFSETQ.

About this clone itself: The same CDR3 arises from other DNA sequences in this sample as well. The V and J genes are TRBV7-9 and TRBJ2-7, with unresolved D. CDR1 and CDR2 from the germline V gene are SEHNR and FQNEAQ (reference sequence). The CDR3 totals 11 residues. With 4 bases removed from V and 3 bases from J, the gap between germline ends came to 4 bases. CDR3 bases: TGTGCCAGCAGCTCTTACTACGAGCAGTACTTC. As protein: CASSSYYEQYF.

V is TRBV7-9 and J is TRBJ2-1; TRBD2 matches at 8 bases. Germline CDR1 is SEHNR and CDR2 is FQNEAQ (reference sequence). The trim removed 1 base at V and 7 bases at J, leaving 12 bases unmatched. The CDR3 length is 17 residues. The CDR3 is CASSLVYREGPINEQFF. CDR3 sequence (DNA): TGTGCCAGCAGCTTAGTATACCGGGAGGGCCCTATAAATGAGCAGTTCTTC.

The chain couples TRBV27 to TRBJ2-5, with TRBD1 as a possible D gene (6 bases). The V end was cut by 4 bases, the J end by 2 bases, with 20 bases between. Germline-derived CDR1 and CDR2 are MNHEY and SMNVEV (reference sequence). This CDR3 comprises 17 residues. The DNA for the CDR3 is TGTGCCAGCAGTTCCCTCCCCAGGGGCGATGATCAAGAGACCCAGTACTTC. Its protein product is CASSSLPRGDDQETQYF.

This clone was counted only a few times. The gene calls are TRBV2 and TRBJ1-4; D may be TRBD1 (6 bases). The CDR3 is made up of 13 amino acids. Germline V lookup: CDR1 SNHLY, CDR2 FYNNEI. Trimming took off 7 bases at V and 5 bases at J, with 11 bases between the two ends. CDR3 DNA: TGTGCCAGCAAACAGGGAAGGAATGAAAAACTGTTTTTT. Its translation is CASKQGRNEKLFF. The full variable domain, rest sourced from reference TRBV2 and TRBJ1-4, is EPEVTQTPSHQVTQMGQEVILRCVPISNHLYFYWYRQILGQKVEFLVSFYNNEISEKSEIFDDQFSVERPDGSNFTLKIRSTKLEDSAMYFCASKQGRNEKLFFGSGTQLSVL.

The genes are TRBV10-2 and TRBJ2-7; 10 nucleotides agree with TRBD1. With V trimmed by 8 bases and J by 5 bases, 6 bases remained unmatched. Germline values: CDR1 WSHSY, CDR2 SAAADI. This CDR3 is 13 amino acids long. In DNA, the CDR3 is TGCGCCAGCTGGGACAGGGGAGCCCACGAGCAGTACTTC. Amino acid sequence: CASWDRGAHEQYF.

This clone was seen only once. This chain uses TRBV5-6 with TRBJ2-7; no definite D call. The CDR3 runs 13 residues. Germline V lookup: CDR1 SGHDT, CDR2 YYEEEE. V was clipped by 4 bases and J by 2 bases, with 10 bases between them. CDR3 protein: CASSQTATYEQYF. CDR3 nucleotide sequence: TGTGCCAGCAGCCAAACGGCTACCTACGAGCAGTACTTC. The variable domain in full, with the rest retrieved from reference TRBV5-6 and TRBJ2-7, is DAGVTQSPTHLIKTRGQQVTLRCSPKSGHDTVSWYQQALGQGPQFIFQYYEEEERQRGNFPDRFSGHQFPNYSSELNVNALLLGDSALYLCASSQTATYEQYFGPGTRLTVT.

The chain uses TRBV7-9 and TRBJ1-2, with TRBD1 matching over 7 bases. Germline loops: CDR1 SEHNR, CDR2 FQNEAQ (reference sequence). The CDR3 spans 17 residues. Trimming took 5 bases from V and 6 from J; bases not matched to a gene: 18. The CDR3 loop is CASSTVSARGIYDGYTF. The CDR3, as DNA: TGTGCCAGCAGCACGGTATCGGCCAGGGGGATCTATGATGGCTACACCTTC.

V usage is TRBV11-2 and J usage is TRBJ2-5; perhaps D is TRBD1 or TRBD2 (5 bases each). V was cut by 5 bases and J by 1 base, with 11 bases left in between. CDR1 SGHAT and CDR2 FQNNGV come from the germline V gene. CDR3 length: 14 residues. CDR3 amino acids: CASSLGTAQETQYF. The DNA for the CDR3 is TGTGCCAGCAGCCTTGGGACGGCCCAAGAGACCCAGTACTTC.

The chain joins TRBV6-1 to TRBJ2-7; D gene unclear. The CDR3 runs to 13 residues. Germline values: CDR1 MNHNS, CDR2 SASEGT. V was cut by 6 bases and J by 2 bases, with 11 bases left in between. Written as DNA, the CDR3 is TGTGCCAGCAGCGTCAGAACAACCTACGAGCAGTACTTC. It codes for CASSVRTTYEQYF.

This rearrangement joins TRBV4-1 to TRBJ2-7; D possibly corresponds to TRBD1 (6 bases). V was clipped by 1 base and J by 3 bases, with 19 bases between them. Germline V gives CDR1 MGHRA, CDR2 YSYEKL. The CDR3 length is 17 residues. CDR3 amino acids: CASSQVIGQRSIYEQYF. As DNA, the CDR3 is TGCGCCAGCAGCCAAGTTATAGGACAGCGATCAATCTACGAGCAGTACTTC.

The V and J genes are TRBV6-4 and TRBJ2-7, with TRBD1 matching over 8 bases. V lost 4 bases, J lost 4 bases, and 3 bases stayed unmatched. The CDR3 totals 13 residues. Per germline, CDR1 MRHNA and CDR2 SNTAGT. This CDR3 is CASSADRGYEQYF. DNA for the CDR3: TGTGCCAGCAGTGCTGACAGGGGTTACGAGCAGTACTTC.

The chain combines TRBV4-1 with TRBJ1-1; D is ambiguous. Trimming cost V 0 bases and J 2 bases, with 16 bases left between them. Germline V lookup: CDR1 MGHRA, CDR2 YSYEKL. The CDR3 has 17 residues. CDR3 nucleotide sequence: TGCGCCAGCAGCCAAGAGGTGGCAAGACGAGTTAACACTGAAGCTTTCTTT. Residues: CASSQEVARRVNTEAFF.

The chain combines TRBV6-5 with TRBJ2-7, with 10 nucleotides matching TRBD1. Looked up from germline, CDR1 is MNHEY and CDR2 is SVGAGI. The CDR3 sequence is 15 residues long. V shed 5 bases, J shed 3 bases, and the junction held 7 bases outside the gene matches. This CDR3 is CASSNRQGAIYEQYF. CDR3 nucleotides: TGTGCCAGCAGTAATAGACAGGGGGCTATCTACGAGCAGTACTTC.

The chain joins TRBV27 to TRBJ2-7, with no clear D. Germline V gives CDR1 MNHEY, CDR2 SMNVEV (reference sequence). CDR3 length: 15 amino acids. V gave up 5 bases and J gave up 0 bases, with 14 bases separating them. CDR3 protein: CASSPSRASSYEQYF. For the CDR3, the DNA is TGTGCCAGCAGTCCATCCAGAGCGAGCTCCTACGAGCAGTACTTC.

V is TRBV27 and J is TRBJ1-1, with TRBD1 identical over 7 bases. The V gene end was trimmed by 4 bases and the J gene end by 4 bases; junction bases not matched to a gene: 6. Germline V gives CDR1 MNHEY, CDR2 SMNVEV (reference sequence). CDR3 size: 14 residues. CDR3 DNA sequence: TGTGCCAGCAGTTCAGGGGGGCCCGGCACTGAAGCTTTCTTT. The encoded protein is CASSSGGPGTEAFF.

The CDR3 DNA reads as TGTGCCAGCCGAAACAGACTAGCGGGAGGGCGGCCAGATACGCAGTATTTT. Protein sequence: CASRNRLAGGRPDTQYF. This chain joins TRBV11-2 and TRBJ2-3; TRBD2 matches at 14 bases. In germline, CDR1 is SGHAT, CDR2 FQNNGV. V shed 8 bases and J 4 bases; nucleotides not matched to a gene: 11. The CDR3 runs to 17 residues. Drawing the rest from reference TRBV11-2 and TRBJ2-3, the complete variable domain is EAGVAQSPRYKIIEKRQSVAFWCNPISGHATLYWYQQILGQGPKLLIQFQNNGVVDDSQLPKDRFSAERLKGVDSTLKIQPAKLEDSAVYLCASRNRLAGGRPDTQYFGPGTRLTVL.

J is TRBJ2-1 and V is TRBV11-2, with D possibly being TRBD1 or TRBD2 (5 bases each). Trimming cost V 7 bases and J 3 bases, with 22 bases left between them. This CDR3 contains 17 residues. CDR1 and CDR2 from the germline V gene are SGHAT and FQNNGV. For the CDR3, the DNA is TGTGCCAGCATCCCAGGGAATGAGGGAGCCAACTACAATGAGCAGTTCTTC. It is translated as CASIPGNEGANYNEQFF.

V is TRBV7-3 and J is TRBJ2-2; a possible D gene is TRBD2 (5 bases). The CDR3 is 16 amino acids. V was trimmed by 5 bases and J by 2 bases, leaving 15 bases between them. The germline gives CDR1 SGHTA, CDR2 FQGTGA. The CDR3 DNA reads as TGTGCCAGCAGCCCCGCGGGTAGCGTTAACACCGGGGAGCTGTTTTTT. Amino acids: CASSPAGSVNTGELFF.

The V call is TRBV6-1, the J call TRBJ2-1, with 11 nucleotides matching TRBD2. V trimming: 4 bases; J trimming: 5 bases; junction bases outside the gene matches: 10. This CDR3 is built from 17 residues. Looked up from germline, CDR1 is MNHNS and CDR2 is SASEGT. CDR3 sequence (DNA): TGTGCCAGCAGTGTGTCCTTAGCGGGAGGGGGGCACAATGAGCAGTTCTTC. Protein: CASSVSLAGGGHNEQFF.